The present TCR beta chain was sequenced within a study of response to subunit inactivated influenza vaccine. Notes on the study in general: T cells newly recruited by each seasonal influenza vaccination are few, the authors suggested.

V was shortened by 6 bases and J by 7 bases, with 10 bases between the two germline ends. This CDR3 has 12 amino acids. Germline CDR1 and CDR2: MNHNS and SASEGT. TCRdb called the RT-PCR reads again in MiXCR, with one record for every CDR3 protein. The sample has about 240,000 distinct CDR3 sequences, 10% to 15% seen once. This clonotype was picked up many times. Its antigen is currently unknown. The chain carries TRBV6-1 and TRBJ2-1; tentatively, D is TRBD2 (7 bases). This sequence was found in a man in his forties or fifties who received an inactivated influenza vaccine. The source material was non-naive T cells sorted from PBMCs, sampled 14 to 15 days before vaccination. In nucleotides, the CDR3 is TGTGCCAGCAGGAAGGGGGGGAATGAGCAGTTCTTC. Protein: CASRKGGNEQFF.